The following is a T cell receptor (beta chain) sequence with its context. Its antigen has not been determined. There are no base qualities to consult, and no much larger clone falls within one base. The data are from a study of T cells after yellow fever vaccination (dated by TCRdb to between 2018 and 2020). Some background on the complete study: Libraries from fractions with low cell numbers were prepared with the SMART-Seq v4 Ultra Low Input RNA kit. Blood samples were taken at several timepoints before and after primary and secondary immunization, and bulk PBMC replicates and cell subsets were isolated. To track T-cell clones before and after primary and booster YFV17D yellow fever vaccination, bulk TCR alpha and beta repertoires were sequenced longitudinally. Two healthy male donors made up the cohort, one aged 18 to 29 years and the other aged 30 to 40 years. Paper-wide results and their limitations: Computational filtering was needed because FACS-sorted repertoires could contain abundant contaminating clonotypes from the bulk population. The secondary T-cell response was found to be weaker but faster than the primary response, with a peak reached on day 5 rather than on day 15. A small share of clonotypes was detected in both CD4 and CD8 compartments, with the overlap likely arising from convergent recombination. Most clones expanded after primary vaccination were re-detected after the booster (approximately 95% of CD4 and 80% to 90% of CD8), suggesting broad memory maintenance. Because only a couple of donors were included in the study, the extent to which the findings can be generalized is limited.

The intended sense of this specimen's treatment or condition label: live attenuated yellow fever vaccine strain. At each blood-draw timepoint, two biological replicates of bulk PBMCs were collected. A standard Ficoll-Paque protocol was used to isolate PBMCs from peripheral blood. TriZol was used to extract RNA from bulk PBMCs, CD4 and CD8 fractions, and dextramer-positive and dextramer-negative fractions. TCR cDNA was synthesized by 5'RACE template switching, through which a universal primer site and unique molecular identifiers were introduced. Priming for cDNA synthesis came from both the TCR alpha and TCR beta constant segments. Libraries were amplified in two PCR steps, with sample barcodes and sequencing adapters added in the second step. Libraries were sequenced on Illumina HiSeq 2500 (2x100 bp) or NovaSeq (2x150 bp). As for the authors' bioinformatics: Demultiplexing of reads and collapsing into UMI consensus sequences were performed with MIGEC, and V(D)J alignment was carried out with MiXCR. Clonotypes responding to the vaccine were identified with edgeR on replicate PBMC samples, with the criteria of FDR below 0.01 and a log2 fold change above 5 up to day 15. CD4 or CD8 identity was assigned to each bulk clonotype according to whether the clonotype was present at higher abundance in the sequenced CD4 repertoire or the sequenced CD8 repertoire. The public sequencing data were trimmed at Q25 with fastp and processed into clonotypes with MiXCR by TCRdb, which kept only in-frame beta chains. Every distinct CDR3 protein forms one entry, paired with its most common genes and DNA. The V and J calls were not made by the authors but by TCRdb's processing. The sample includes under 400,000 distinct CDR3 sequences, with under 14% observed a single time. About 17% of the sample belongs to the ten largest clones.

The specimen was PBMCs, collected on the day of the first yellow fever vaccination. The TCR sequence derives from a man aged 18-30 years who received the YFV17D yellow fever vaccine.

The CDR3 in this case is CASSPNSRTGPAFF. The DNA sequence follows: TGTGCCAGCAGCCCAAATTCGAGGACAGGACCAGCTTTCTTT. The rearrangement combines TRBV7-9 with TRBJ1-1, with 7 middle bases fitting TRBD1. CDR1 SEHNR and CDR2 FQNEAQ are derived from the germline V gene (reference sequence). The CDR3 starts with the cysteine, ends with the phenylalanine, and has 14 residues. Here the CDR3 DNA is all that survives: 42 bases in frame from base 1. Compared with germline, V lacks 5 bases and J lacks 10 bases; bases without a gene match: 13.